This entry features one TCR beta chain sequence. Its antigen remains unknown. The table came from immunoSEQ multiplex PCR; TCRdb's copy has only in-frame clones and leaves some out. The table shows approximately 120,000 clones, with about nine tenths occurring only once. This sample is drawn from a study of T cell responses to AZD1222 COVID-19 vaccine. Study-level findings and limits: Unmutated variant regions are reportedly the target of nearly half of TCRs that are spike-specific. It was only after the peak T cell response that any repertoires were sampled. Clonal diversity may have been underestimated in mostly white British donors.

V was clipped by 5 bases and J by 5 bases, with 18 bases between them. The V gene's germline CDR1 is SGHTA and CDR2 FQGNSA. CDR3 length: 16 amino acids. This chain joins TRBV7-2 and TRBJ1-4; D is possibly TRBD1 (5 bases). The receptor was isolated from an adult in good health. The input for sequencing was peripheral blood, taken on day 0 of AZD1222 vaccination. The CDR3 region is CASSERTEGENEKLFF. CDR3 nucleotide sequence: TGTGCCAGCAGCGAACGTACAGAAGGGGAGAATGAAAAACTGTTTTTT. Variable domain in full (rest from reference TRBV7-2 and TRBJ1-4): GAGVSQSPSNKVTEKGKDVELRCDPISGHTALYWYRQSLGQGLEFLIYFQGNSAPDKSGLPSDRFSAERTGGSVSTLTIQRTQQEDSAVYLCASSERTEGENEKLFFGSGTQLSVL.